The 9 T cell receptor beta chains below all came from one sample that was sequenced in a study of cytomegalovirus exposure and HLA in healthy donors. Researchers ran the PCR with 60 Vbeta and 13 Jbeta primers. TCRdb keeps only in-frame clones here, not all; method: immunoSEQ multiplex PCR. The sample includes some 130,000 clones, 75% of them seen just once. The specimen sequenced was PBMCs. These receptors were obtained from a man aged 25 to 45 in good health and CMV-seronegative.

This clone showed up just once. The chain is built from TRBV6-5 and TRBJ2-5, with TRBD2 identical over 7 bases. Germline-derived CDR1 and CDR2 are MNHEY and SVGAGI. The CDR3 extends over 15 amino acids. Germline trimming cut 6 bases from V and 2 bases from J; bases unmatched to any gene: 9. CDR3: CASRPRSGYQETQYF. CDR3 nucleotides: TGTGCCAGCAGGCCTCGTAGCGGGTATCAAGAGACCCAGTACTTC.

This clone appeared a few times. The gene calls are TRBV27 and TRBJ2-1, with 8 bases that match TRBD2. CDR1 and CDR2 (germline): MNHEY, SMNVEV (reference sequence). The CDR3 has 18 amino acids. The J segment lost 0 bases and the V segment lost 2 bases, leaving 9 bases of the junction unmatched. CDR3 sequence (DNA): TGTGCCAGCAGTTTACAGGTAGCGGGAACCCTCTCCTACAATGAGCAGTTCTTC. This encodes CASSLQVAGTLSYNEQFF.

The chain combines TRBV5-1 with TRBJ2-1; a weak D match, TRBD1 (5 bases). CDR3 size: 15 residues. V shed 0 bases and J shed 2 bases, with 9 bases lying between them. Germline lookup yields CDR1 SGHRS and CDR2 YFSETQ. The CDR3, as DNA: TGCGCCAGCAGCTTGGCGTTGGGGCCCTACAATGAGCAGTTCTTC. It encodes CASSLALGPYNEQFF.

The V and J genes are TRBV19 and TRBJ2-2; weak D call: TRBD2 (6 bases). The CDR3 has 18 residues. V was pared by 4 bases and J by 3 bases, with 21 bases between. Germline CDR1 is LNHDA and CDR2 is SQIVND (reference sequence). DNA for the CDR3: TGTGCCAGTAGTACGTCCGACTCCCGGGAGACGGACACCGGGGAGCTGTTTTTT. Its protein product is CASSTSDSRETDTGELFF.

The CDR3 DNA follows: TGTGCCAGCAGTCCGACCCGGACAGGGTCCGGGGGTCAGCCCCAGCATTTT. This gives the protein CASSPTRTGSGGQPQHF. This chain connects TRBV28 to TRBJ1-5, with TRBD1 identical over 8 bases. The germline V gene has CDR1 MDHEN and CDR2 SYDVKM. This CDR3 has 17 residues. V dropped 5 bases and J dropped 6; count of bases not matched to a gene: 15.

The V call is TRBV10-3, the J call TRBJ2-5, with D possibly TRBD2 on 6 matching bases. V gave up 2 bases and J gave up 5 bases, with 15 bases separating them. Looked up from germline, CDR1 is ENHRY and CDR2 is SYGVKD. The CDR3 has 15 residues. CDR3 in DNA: TGTGCCATCAGTGAGGAAAAGGGAGGTGTTGAGACCCAGTACTTC. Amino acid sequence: CAISEEKGGVETQYF.

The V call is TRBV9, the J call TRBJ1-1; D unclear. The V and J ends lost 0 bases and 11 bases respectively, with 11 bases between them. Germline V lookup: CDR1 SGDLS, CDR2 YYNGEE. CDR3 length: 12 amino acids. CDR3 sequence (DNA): TGTGCCAGCAGCGTAGTAGAGGGCCCTGCTTTCTTT. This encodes CASSVVEGPAFF.

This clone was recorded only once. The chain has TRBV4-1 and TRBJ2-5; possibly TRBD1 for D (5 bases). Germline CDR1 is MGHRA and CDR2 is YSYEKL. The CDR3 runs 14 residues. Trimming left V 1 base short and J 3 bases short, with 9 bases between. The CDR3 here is CASSQVTTEETQYF. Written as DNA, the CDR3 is TGCGCCAGCAGCCAAGTTACGACAGAAGAGACCCAGTACTTC.

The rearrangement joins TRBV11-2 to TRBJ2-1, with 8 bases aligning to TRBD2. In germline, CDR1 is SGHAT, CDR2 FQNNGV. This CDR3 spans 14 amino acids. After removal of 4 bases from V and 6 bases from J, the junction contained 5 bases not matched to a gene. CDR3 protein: CASSSRTSINEQFF. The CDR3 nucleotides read TGTGCCAGCAGCTCTAGGACTAGCATCAATGAGCAGTTCTTC. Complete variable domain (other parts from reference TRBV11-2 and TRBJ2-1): EAGVAQSPRYKIIEKRQSVAFWCNPISGHATLYWYQQILGQGPKLLIQFQNNGVVDDSQLPKDRFSAERLKGVDSTLKIQPAKLEDSAVYLCASSSRTSINEQFFGPGTRLTVL.